Below are 23 T cell receptor beta chains sequenced from a single sample in a study of a mutant IDH1 vaccine in newly diagnosed glioma. This sample's time point: week 35, safety follow-up. With topical imiquimod, each dose of the vaccine consisted of 300 ug of mutant IDH1 20-mer peptide. No antigen is known for these receptors. Generated by immunoSEQ multiplex PCR, the TCRdb table keeps only in-frame clones and is missing some. Altogether 60,000 to 65,000 clones are present, 80% to 85% being singletons, with the ten largest covering around 4%. Specimen: PBMCs, collected from a glioma patient whose treatment included an IDH1 peptide vaccine. Receptors originate from a man aged 25 to 40 with glioma.

The chain recombines TRBV5-1 with TRBJ2-7, with D perhaps given as TRBD1 or TRBD2 (5 bases each). The CDR3 has 16 residues. V gave up 0 bases and J gave up 2 bases, with 15 bases separating them. The germline V gene encodes CDR1 SGHRS and CDR2 YFSETQ. As DNA, the CDR3 is TGCGCCAGCAGCTTGGAGGGGTGGGGGACCACCTACGAGCAGTACTTC. Protein: CASSLEGWGTTYEQYF.

The V gene is TRBV29-1, the J gene TRBJ1-4; 7 nucleotides match TRBD1. CDR3 length: 15 amino acids. Trimming cost V 4 bases and J 8 bases; bases outside gene matches: 13. Germline V gene lookup returns CDR1 SQVTM and CDR2 ANQGSEA. The CDR3 loop is CSVGRGGAANEKLFF. For the CDR3, the DNA is TGCAGCGTTGGCAGGGGGGGCGCAGCGAACGAAAAACTGTTTTTT.

V usage is TRBV5-1 and J usage is TRBJ1-1; the D gene is possibly TRBD1 (6 bases). This CDR3 contains 15 residues. V lost 4 bases and J 1 base, leaving 14 bases between the germline ends. Germline V lookup: CDR1 SGHRS, CDR2 YFSETQ. CDR3 coding DNA: TGCGCCAGCAGCAGGGGGGTGGTGGCGAACACTGAAGCTTTCTTT. Protein sequence: CASSRGVVANTEAFF.

The chain employs TRBV11-2 and TRBJ2-2; D may be TRBD1 (5 bases). V was cut by 2 bases and J by 1 base, with 14 bases left in between. The CDR3 runs to 17 residues. Germline CDR1 is SGHAT and CDR2 is FQNNGV. The CDR3 sequence is CASSLRVTGQNTGELFF. The DNA for the CDR3 is TGTGCCAGCAGCTTAAGGGTTACAGGCCAGAACACCGGGGAGCTGTTTTTT.

The chain recombines TRBV5-1 with TRBJ2-7; TRBD1 agrees at 7 bases. The germline V gene encodes CDR1 SGHRS and CDR2 YFSETQ. The length of the CDR3 is 15 residues. Trimming at V came to 0 bases and at J to 3 bases, leaving 6 bases not matched to a gene. CDR3 coding DNA: TGCGCCAGCAGCTTGGCCGTGGGGACAGACTACGAGCAGTACTTC. Amino acid sequence: CASSLAVGTDYEQYF.

The chain employs TRBV5-1 and TRBJ1-2; D is possibly TRBD1 (6 bases). V dropped 3 bases and J dropped 7 bases, with 13 bases sitting between them. The CDR3 is 13 residues long. Germline CDR1 is SGHRS and CDR2 is YFSETQ. The DNA for the CDR3 is TGCGCCAGCAGCTACGGGACACAAAGTGGCTACACCTTC. Amino acid sequence: CASSYGTQSGYTF.

The V gene is TRBV27, the J gene TRBJ1-2; no clear D gene. Germline V gene data show CDR1 as MNHEY and CDR2 as SMNVEV (reference sequence). The V end lost 0 bases, the J end lost 4 bases, and 15 bases lay between the germline ends. The CDR3 has 16 amino acids. The CDR3 region has the DNA TGTGCCAGCAGTTTATCGCGTGGGTCTCTGAGCTATGGCTACACCTTC. Amino acid sequence: CASSLSRGSLSYGYTF.

V usage is TRBV27 and J usage is TRBJ2-7; 9 nucleotides line up with TRBD1. CDR1 and CDR2 from the germline V gene are MNHEY and SMNVEV (reference sequence). The CDR3 loop spans 14 amino acids. J gave up 4 bases and V 6 bases, and 7 bases lay outside the gene matches. In DNA, the CDR3 is TGTGCCAGCAGCCAACTCGGGACAGGGTACGAGCAGTACTTC. Amino acid sequence: CASSQLGTGYEQYF.

The V and J genes are TRBV5-8 and TRBJ1-3; no definite D call. The germline gives CDR1 SGHTS, CDR2 YDEGEE. The CDR3 contains 13 residues. V was pared by 6 bases and J by 4 bases, with 11 bases between. CDR3 loop: CASTLAVGNTIYF. The CDR3, as DNA: TGTGCCAGCACCCTAGCGGTAGGAAACACCATATATTTT.

The V gene is TRBV9, the J gene TRBJ2-3; 7 bases match TRBD1. V shed 3 bases, J shed 4 bases, and the junction held 11 bases outside the gene matches. The CDR3 contains 16 residues. The V gene's germline CDR1 is SGDLS and CDR2 YYNGEE. CDR3 sequence: CASSAGAGGPADTQYF. The DNA for the CDR3 is TGTGCCAGCAGCGCAGGGGCAGGGGGTCCCGCAGATACGCAGTATTTT.

The chain uses TRBV4-2 and TRBJ1-4; D gene uncertain. With 5 bases removed from V and 3 bases from J, the gap between germline ends came to 16 bases. The CDR3 contains 16 residues. CDR1 is LGHNA and CDR2 is YNFKEQ in the germline V gene. The CDR3 loop is CASSKDLAGANEKLFF. In DNA, the CDR3 is TGTGCCAGCAGCAAGGACTTAGCCGGGGCTAATGAAAAACTGTTTTTT.

The chain links TRBV18 to TRBJ2-1; 8 bases are a match to TRBD2. With V trimmed by 3 bases and J by 6 bases, 13 bases remained unmatched. The CDR3 has 17 residues. CDR1 and CDR2 (germline): KGHSH, LQKENI. This chain's CDR3 is CASSPGLLAGPANEQFF. In nucleotides, the CDR3 is TGTGCCAGCTCACCCGGCCTTCTAGCGGGCCCCGCCAATGAGCAGTTCTTC.

The chain is built from TRBV28 and TRBJ1-1; D gene unclear. Trimming cost V 3 bases and J 0 bases, with 5 bases left between them. The CDR3 has 13 amino acids. Per the germline V gene, CDR1 is MDHEN and CDR2 is SYDVKM. CDR3 amino acids: CASSFWVNTEAFF. For the CDR3, the DNA is TGTGCCAGCAGTTTCTGGGTGAACACTGAAGCTTTCTTT.

This rearrangement joins TRBV20-1 to TRBJ2-7; D ambiguous. V lost 1 base and J 3 bases, leaving 4 bases between the germline ends. CDR3 length: 11 amino acids. Germline CDR1 reads DFQATT; CDR2 reads SNEGSKA (reference sequence). Here the CDR3 reads CSARVGYEQYF. CDR3 sequence (DNA): TGCAGTGCTAGAGTAGGCTACGAGCAGTACTTC.

The V gene is TRBV27, the J gene TRBJ2-1; 8 nucleotides agree with TRBD1. Germline V gene lookup returns CDR1 MNHEY and CDR2 SMNVEV (reference sequence). Unmatched junction bases numbered 14, after V lost 5 bases and J lost 8 bases. This CDR3 spans 16 amino acids. The CDR3 loop reads CASSPTGGTMGDEQFF. The CDR3 region has the DNA TGTGCCAGCAGTCCCACAGGGGGGACGATGGGGGATGAGCAGTTCTTC.

This sequence joins TRBV6-5 and TRBJ1-2, with 7 bases identical to TRBD1. After removal of 6 bases from V and 4 bases from J, the junction contained 5 bases not matched to a gene. The CDR3 is made up of 13 amino acids. Germline V gives CDR1 MNHEY, CDR2 SVGAGI. Here the CDR3 DNA reads TGTGCCAGCAGATTGGGACAGTTCTATGGCTACACCTTC. This encodes CASRLGQFYGYTF.

CDR3 sequence reads: CASSLRGDGYTF. Here the CDR3 DNA reads TGTGCCAGCAGCTTACGGGGCGATGGCTACACCTTC. This sequence joins TRBV11-2 and TRBJ1-2, with a weak D call TRBD1 (5 bases). This CDR3 region has 12 residues. CDR1 is SGHAT and CDR2 is FQNNGV in the germline V gene. Trimming took off 2 bases at V and 6 bases at J, with 7 bases between the two ends. Filled out from reference TRBV11-2 and TRBJ1-2, the complete variable domain reads EAGVAQSPRYKIIEKRQSVAFWCNPISGHATLYWYQQILGQGPKLLIQFQNNGVVDDSQLPKDRFSAERLKGVDSTLKIQPAKLEDSAVYLCASSLRGDGYTFGSGTRLTVV.

V is TRBV11-2 and J is TRBJ1-1; TRBD1 aligns across 11 bases. The CDR3 is 14 residues long. V was pared by 4 bases and J by 5 bases, with 3 bases of the junction left unmatched. Germline V gene sequence: CDR1 SGHAT, CDR2 FQNNGV. The CDR3 region is CASSSGTGGTEAFF. The CDR3 nucleotides are TGTGCCAGCAGCTCCGGGACAGGGGGAACTGAAGCTTTCTTT.

V is TRBV28 and J is TRBJ1-2; no reliable D call. Germline CDR1 and CDR2: MDHEN and SYDVKM. The V end was cut by 2 bases, the J end by 0 bases, with 10 bases between. The CDR3 contains 15 residues. The CDR3 loop reads CASSLEGNANYGYTF. CDR3 nucleotide sequence: TGTGCCAGCAGTTTAGAAGGGAATGCTAACTATGGCTACACCTTC.

This clone showed up just a few times. This chain's CDR3 is CASSIDGTGTISPLHF. DNA of the CDR3: TGTGCCAGTAGTATAGACGGGACAGGGACTATTTCACCCCTCCACTTT. The chain combines TRBV19 with TRBJ1-6, with 9 nucleotides matching TRBD1. CDR1 LNHDA and CDR2 SQIVND come from the germline V gene (reference sequence). The V segment lost 0 bases and the J segment 9 bases; nucleotides outside the gene matches: 6. The CDR3 sequence is 16 residues long.

The J gene is TRBJ2-7, the V gene TRBV5-5; tentative D call: TRBD1 (6 bases). The CDR3 sequence is 14 residues long. Germline V gene lookup returns CDR1 SGHKS and CDR2 YYEKEE (reference sequence). With 0 bases removed from V and 2 bases from J, the gap between germline ends came to 9 bases. CDR3 DNA sequence: TGTGCCAGCAGCTTGGCCAGGACAGCCTACGAGCAGTACTTC. It codes for CASSLARTAYEQYF.

The rearrangement joins TRBV7-9 to TRBJ1-5, with TRBD1 matching 8 bases. The CDR3 length is 15 residues. Per germline, CDR1 SEHNR and CDR2 FQNEAQ (reference sequence). V gave up 5 bases and J gave up 0 bases; unmatched junction bases: 3. The CDR3 region is CASSPGGPSNQPQHF. The CDR3 DNA reads as TGTGCCAGCAGCCCAGGGGGCCCTAGCAATCAGCCCCAGCATTTT.

The V call is TRBV6-1, the J call TRBJ1-5; D not resolved. V was pared by 6 bases and J by 0 bases, with 6 bases between. The V gene's germline CDR1 is MNHNS and CDR2 SASEGT. The CDR3 has 13 residues. CDR3 amino acids: CASRQYSNQPQHF. CDR3 sequence (DNA): TGTGCCAGCAGACAGTATAGCAATCAGCCCCAGCATTTT.